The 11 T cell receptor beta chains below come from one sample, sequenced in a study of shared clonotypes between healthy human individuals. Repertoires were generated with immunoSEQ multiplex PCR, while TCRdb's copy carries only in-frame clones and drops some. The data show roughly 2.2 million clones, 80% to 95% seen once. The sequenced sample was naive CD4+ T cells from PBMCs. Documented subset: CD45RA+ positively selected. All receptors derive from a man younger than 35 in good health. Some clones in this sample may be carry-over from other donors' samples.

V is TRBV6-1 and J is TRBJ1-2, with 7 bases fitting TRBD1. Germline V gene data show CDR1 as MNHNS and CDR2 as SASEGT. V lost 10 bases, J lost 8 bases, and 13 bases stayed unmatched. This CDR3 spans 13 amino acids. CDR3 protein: CAIFRAGGGGYTF. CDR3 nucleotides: TGTGCCATCTTTAGAGCAGGGGGTGGCGGCTACACCTTC.

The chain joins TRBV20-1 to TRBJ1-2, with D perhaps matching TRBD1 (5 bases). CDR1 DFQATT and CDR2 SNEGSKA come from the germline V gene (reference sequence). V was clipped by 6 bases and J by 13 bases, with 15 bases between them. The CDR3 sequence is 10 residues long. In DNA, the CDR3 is TGCAGTGCGAAGGGGTTTGCGTTCACCTTC. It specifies CSAKGFAFTF.

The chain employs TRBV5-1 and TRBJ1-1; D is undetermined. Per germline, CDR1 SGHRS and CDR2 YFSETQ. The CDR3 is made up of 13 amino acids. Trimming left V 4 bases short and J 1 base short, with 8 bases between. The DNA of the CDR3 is TGCGCCAGCAGCGCCTTGAAGAACACTGAAGCTTTCTTT. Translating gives CASSALKNTEAFF.

The CDR3 spells CASSFLRPDTGELFF. The CDR3 bases are TGTGCCAGCAGTTTCCTGCGGCCGGACACCGGGGAGCTGTTTTTT. V is TRBV28 and J is TRBJ2-2; D gene uncertain. Per germline, CDR1 MDHEN and CDR2 SYDVKM. V lost 3 bases and J 3 bases, leaving 11 bases between the germline ends. This CDR3 contains 15 residues.

For the CDR3, the DNA is TGTGCCAGCAGCTTGGGACTAGCGGGAGTCCCAGAGACCCAGTACTTC. Translation gives CASSLGLAGVPETQYF. V gene TRBV11-3 combines with J gene TRBJ2-5; 14 nucleotides line up with TRBD2. Trimming at V came to 3 bases and at J to 4 bases, leaving 4 bases not matched to a gene. The CDR3 contains 16 residues. Germline CDR1 SGHNT, CDR2 YENEEA.

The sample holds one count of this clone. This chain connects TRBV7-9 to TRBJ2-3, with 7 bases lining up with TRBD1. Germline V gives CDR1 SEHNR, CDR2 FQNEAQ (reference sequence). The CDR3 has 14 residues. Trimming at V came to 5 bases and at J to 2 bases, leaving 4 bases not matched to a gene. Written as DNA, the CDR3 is TGTGCCAGCAGCGTCGACAGGGTCACAGATACGCAGTATTTT. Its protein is CASSVDRVTDTQYF.

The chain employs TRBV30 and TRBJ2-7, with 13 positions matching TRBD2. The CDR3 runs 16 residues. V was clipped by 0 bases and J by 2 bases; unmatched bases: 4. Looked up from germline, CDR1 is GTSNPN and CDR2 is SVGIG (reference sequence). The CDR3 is CAWSVIGTSGTYEQYF. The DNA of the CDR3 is TGTGCCTGGAGTGTGATAGGGACTAGCGGGACCTACGAGCAGTACTTC.

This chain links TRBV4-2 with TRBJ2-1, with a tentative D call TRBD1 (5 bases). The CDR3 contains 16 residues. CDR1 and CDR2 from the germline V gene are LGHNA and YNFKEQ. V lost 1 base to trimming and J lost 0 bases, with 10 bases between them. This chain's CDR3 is CASSQVGASSYNEQFF. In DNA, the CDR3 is TGTGCCAGCAGCCAAGTTGGGGCGAGCTCCTACAATGAGCAGTTCTTC.

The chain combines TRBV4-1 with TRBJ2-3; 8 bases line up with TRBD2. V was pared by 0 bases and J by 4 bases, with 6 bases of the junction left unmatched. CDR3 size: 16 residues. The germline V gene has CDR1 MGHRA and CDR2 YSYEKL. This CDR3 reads CASSQEGGAGADTQYF. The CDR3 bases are TGCGCCAGCAGCCAAGAGGGGGGAGCGGGGGCAGATACGCAGTATTTT.

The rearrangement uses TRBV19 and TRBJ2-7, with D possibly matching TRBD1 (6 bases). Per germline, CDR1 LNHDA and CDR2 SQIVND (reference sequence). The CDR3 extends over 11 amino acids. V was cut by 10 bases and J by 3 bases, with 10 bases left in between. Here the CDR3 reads CATQGHYEQYF. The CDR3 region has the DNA TGTGCCACCCAGGGGCACTACGAGCAGTACTTC.

This CDR3 reads CASSLRMTETQYF. The CDR3 DNA follows: TGTGCCAGCAGCCTAAGGATGACGGAGACCCAGTACTTC. V gene TRBV9 combines with J gene TRBJ2-5; no definite D call. From germline, CDR1 is SGDLS and CDR2 YYNGEE. The CDR3 extends over 13 amino acids. The V end lost 4 bases, the J end lost 5 bases, and 12 bases lay between the germline ends.